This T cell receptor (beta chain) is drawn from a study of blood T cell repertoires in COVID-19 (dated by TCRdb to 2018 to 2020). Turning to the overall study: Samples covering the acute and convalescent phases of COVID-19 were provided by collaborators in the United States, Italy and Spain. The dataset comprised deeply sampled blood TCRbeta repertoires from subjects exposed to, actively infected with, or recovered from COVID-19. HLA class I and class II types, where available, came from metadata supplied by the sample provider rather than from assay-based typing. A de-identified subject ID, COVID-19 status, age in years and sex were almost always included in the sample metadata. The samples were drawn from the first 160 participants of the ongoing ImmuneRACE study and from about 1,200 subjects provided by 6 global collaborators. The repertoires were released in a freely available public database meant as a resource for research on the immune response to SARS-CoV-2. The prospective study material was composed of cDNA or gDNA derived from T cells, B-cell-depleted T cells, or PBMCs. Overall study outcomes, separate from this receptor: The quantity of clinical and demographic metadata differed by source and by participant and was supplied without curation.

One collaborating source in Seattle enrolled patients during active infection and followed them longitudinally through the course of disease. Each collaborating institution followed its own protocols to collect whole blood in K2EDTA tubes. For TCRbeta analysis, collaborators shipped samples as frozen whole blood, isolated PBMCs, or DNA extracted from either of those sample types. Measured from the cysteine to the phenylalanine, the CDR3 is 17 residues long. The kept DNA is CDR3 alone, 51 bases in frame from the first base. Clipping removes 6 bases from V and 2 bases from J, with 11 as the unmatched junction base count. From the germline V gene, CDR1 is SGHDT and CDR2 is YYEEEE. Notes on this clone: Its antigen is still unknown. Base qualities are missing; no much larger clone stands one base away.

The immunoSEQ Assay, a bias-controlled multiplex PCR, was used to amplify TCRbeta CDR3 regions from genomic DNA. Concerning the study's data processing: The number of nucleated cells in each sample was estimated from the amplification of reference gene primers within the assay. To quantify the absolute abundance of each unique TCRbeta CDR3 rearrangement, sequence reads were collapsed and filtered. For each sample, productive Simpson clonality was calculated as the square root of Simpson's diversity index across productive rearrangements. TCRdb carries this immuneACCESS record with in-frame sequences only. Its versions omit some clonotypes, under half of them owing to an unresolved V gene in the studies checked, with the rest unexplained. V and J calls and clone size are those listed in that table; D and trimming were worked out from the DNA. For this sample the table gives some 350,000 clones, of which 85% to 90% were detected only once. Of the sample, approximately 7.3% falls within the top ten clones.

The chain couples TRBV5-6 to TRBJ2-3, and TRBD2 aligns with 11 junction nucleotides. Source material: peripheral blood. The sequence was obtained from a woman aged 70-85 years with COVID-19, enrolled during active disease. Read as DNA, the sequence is TGTGCCAGCAACGGGAGCCCTAGCGGGGGGTTCACAGATACGCAGTATTTT. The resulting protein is CASNGSPSGGFTDTQYF. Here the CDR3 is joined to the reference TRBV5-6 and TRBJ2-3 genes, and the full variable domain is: DAGVTQSPTHLIKTRGQQVTLRCSPKSGHDTVSWYQQALGQGPQFIFQYYEEEERQRGNFPDRFSGHQFPNYSSELNVNALLLGDSALYLCASNGSPSGGFTDTQYFGPGTRLTVL.